The clone carrying this TCR beta chain occurred once. This record comes from a study of T cell responses to AZD1222 COVID-19 vaccine. Trimming cost V 2 bases and J 7 bases; bases outside gene matches: 7. In germline, CDR1 is SGHDT, CDR2 YYEEEE. The CDR3 is 14 residues long. Sequenced by immunoSEQ multiplex PCR; TCRdb stores in-frame clones only, minus some. The table has 110,000 to 150,000 clones, more than 85% seen once; the top ten hold 0.91%. The chain is built from TRBV5-6 and TRBJ1-2, with TRBD1 identical over 8 bases. The clonotype was recovered from an adult in good health. Here the sequenced sample was peripheral blood, taken on day 0 of MenACWY control vaccination. CDR3 nucleotide sequence: TGTGCCAGCAGCTTCTACAGGGGGGCGGGTGGCTACACCTTC. This sequence encodes CASSFYRGAGGYTF.